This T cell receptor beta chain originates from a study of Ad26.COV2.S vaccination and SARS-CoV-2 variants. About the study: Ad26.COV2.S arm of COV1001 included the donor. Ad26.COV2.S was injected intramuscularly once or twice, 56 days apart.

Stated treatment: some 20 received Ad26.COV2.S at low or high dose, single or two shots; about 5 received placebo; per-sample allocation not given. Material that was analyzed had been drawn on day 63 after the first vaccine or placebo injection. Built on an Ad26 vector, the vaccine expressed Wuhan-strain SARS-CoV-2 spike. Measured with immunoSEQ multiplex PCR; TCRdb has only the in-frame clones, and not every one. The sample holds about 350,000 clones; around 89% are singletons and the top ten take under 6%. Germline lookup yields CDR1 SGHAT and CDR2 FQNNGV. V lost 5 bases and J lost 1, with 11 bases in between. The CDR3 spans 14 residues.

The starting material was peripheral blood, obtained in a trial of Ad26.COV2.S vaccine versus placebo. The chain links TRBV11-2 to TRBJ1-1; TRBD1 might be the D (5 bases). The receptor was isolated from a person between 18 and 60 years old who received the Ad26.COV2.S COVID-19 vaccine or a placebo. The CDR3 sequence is CASSIVGGNTEAFF. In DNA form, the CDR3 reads TGTGCCAGCAGCATCGTCGGGGGGAACACTGAAGCTTTCTTT.